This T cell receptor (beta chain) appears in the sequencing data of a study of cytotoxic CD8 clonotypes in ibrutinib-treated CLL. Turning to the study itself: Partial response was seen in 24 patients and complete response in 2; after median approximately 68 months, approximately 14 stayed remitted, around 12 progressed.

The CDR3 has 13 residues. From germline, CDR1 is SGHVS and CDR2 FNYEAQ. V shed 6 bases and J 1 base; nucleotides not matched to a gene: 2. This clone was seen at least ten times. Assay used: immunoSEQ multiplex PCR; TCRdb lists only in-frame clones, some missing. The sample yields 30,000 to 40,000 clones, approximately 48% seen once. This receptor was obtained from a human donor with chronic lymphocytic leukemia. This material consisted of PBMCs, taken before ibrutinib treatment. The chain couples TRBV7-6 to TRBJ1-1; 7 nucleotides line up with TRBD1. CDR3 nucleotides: TGTGCCAGCAGTGCAGGGGGGAACACTGAAGCTTTCTTT. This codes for CASSAGGNTEAFF.